This TCR beta chain stems from a study of identical twins. The CDR3 is 15 residues long. V shed 4 bases and J 4 bases; nucleotides not matched to a gene: 5. CDR1 and CDR2 from the germline V gene are SGDLS and YYNGEE. In this sample, this clonotype turned up a few times. In every case, the donor was a healthy Caucasian. TCRdb recomputed calls from the 5' RACE reads with MiXCR, one row per CDR3 protein. This table has roughly 350,000 distinct CDR3 sequences, approximately 13% appearing once. The same data also went into a second study, on yellow fever vaccine responses in identical twins.

The chain employs TRBV9 and TRBJ2-5; the match to TRBD2 covers 12 bases. The clonotype originates from a woman aged 18-30 years in good health. Material: CD8+ T cells sorted from blood. The CDR3 loop is CASSTSGGPGETQYF. CDR3 coding DNA: TGTGCCAGCAGCACTAGCGGGGGGCCGGGAGAGACCCAGTACTTC.